This entry features one T cell receptor beta chain sequence. Its specificity is not known. The data were taken from a study of Ad26.COV2.S vaccination and SARS-CoV-2 variants. Study conclusions and caveats: Those who received the vaccine showed greater spike-specific TCR breadth than those given placebo. Using TCR breadth and depth analyses may have led to underestimated total T cell responses. Those who received vaccine or placebo ended up with similar non-spike TCR breadth. The authors reported substantial breadth in spike-specific CD8+ and CD4+ T cell responses after vaccination.

CDR1 MGHDK and CDR2 SYGVNS come from the germline V gene. This CDR3 comprises 17 residues. The V and J ends lost 5 bases and 3 bases, in that order; junction bases with no gene match: 13. Generated by immunoSEQ multiplex PCR, the TCRdb table keeps only in-frame clones and is missing some. Of about 350,000 clones in the sample, about 91% were seen once. The source material was peripheral blood, sampled after recovery from COVID-19. This chain joins TRBV25-1 and TRBJ1-1; 9 bases are a match to TRBD1. The origin of this receptor is a human donor who had recovered from COVID-19. CDR3 sequence (DNA): TGTGCCAGCAGTTCCCACGGCAGGGACAGGGAAGACACTGAAGCTTTCTTT. Its protein product is CASSSHGRDREDTEAFF.